Presented here are 11 T cell receptor beta chains from one specimen sequenced in a study of identical twins. TCRdb re-analysed the 5' RACE reads in MiXCR, keeping a single row per CDR3 protein. The sample has 1.5 million to 2 million distinct CDR3 sequences; under 35% are singletons. Source material: cord blood. All receptors derive from a newborn girl in good health.

V is TRBV28 and J is TRBJ1-4; TRBD1 is a possible D gene (6 bases). V was clipped by 3 bases and J by 2 bases, with 10 bases between them. The germline V gene has CDR1 MDHEN and CDR2 SYDVKM. The CDR3 runs to 15 residues. The CDR3 loop reads CASSFSGATNEKLFF. As DNA, the CDR3 is TGTGCCAGCAGTTTTTCAGGGGCCACTAATGAAAAACTGTTTTTT.

In this sample, this clonotype turned up a few times. The chain has TRBV2 and TRBJ2-1; 8 positions match TRBD2. Germline V CDR1 and CDR2: SNHLY, FYNNEI. The CDR3 sequence is 17 residues long. V dropped 4 bases and J dropped 3; count of bases not matched to a gene: 11. The CDR3 region has the DNA TGTGCCAGCAGTGCAAAGCGGGAGTTGTCCTACTACAATGAGCAGTTCTTC. Protein product: CASSAKRELSYYNEQFF.

This clonotype turned up a few times. This rearrangement joins TRBV6-6 to TRBJ1-2, with TRBD1 as a possible D gene (6 bases). Deletions cut 8 bases from V and 4 bases from J, with 20 bases between. The CDR3 has 15 residues. CDR1 is MNHNY, CDR2 SVGAGI, per germline (reference sequence). In DNA form, the CDR3 reads TGTGCCAGCGGACGCTCAGGTGGGGGGGCCTATGGCTACACCTTC. The encoded protein is CASGRSGGGAYGYTF.

In this sample, this clonotype turned up many times. The chain is built from TRBV29-1 and TRBJ1-4; 7 bases are shared with TRBD1. The CDR3 has 13 amino acids. Unmatched junction bases numbered 3, after V lost 4 bases and J lost 4 bases. Germline CDR1 reads SQVTM; CDR2 reads ANQGSEA. The CDR3 DNA follows: TGCAGCGTTGCGGGACAGCTTAATGAAAAACTGTTTTTT. Its translation is CSVAGQLNEKLFF.

The chain couples TRBV20-1 to TRBJ1-5; TRBD1 matches 7 bases. Germline V gene lookup returns CDR1 DFQATT and CDR2 SNEGSKA (reference sequence). The V gene end was trimmed by 2 bases and the J gene end by 2 bases; junction bases not matched to a gene: 3. This CDR3 has 14 residues. CDR3 protein: CSARTGVRNQPQHF. The DNA of the CDR3 is TGCAGTGCTAGAACAGGGGTGCGCAATCAGCCCCAGCATTTT.

V gene TRBV4-2 combines with J gene TRBJ1-1; 8 positions agree with TRBD1. This CDR3 spans 16 amino acids. The V segment lost 0 bases and the J segment 6 bases; nucleotides outside the gene matches: 9. Looked up from germline, CDR1 is LGHNA and CDR2 is YNFKEQ. The CDR3 region is CASSQDWAGGYAEAFF. In DNA, the CDR3 is TGTGCCAGCAGCCAAGATTGGGCAGGGGGCTACGCTGAAGCTTTCTTT.

As concerns this clonotype: This may arise from a read error, as a much more abundant clone is one base away. The chain employs TRBV12-3 or TRBV12-4 and TRBJ2-1; D gene ambiguous. The DNA end is more similar to TRBJ2-7, so the J call may be wrong. CDR3 length equals 13 residues. The CDR3 DNA is TGTGCCAGCAGTTTTGGTAGGAACAATGAGCAGTACTTC. This gives the protein CASSFGRNNEQYF.

This clonotype was picked up a small number of times. The chain has TRBV20-1 and TRBJ1-6; 8 positions agree with TRBD1. The V gene's germline CDR1 is DFQATT and CDR2 SNEGSKA (reference sequence). The V gene end was trimmed by 5 bases and the J gene end by 6 bases; junction bases not matched to a gene: 3. The CDR3 extends over 13 amino acids. The CDR3 sequence is CSAGTGTNSPLHF. CDR3 sequence (DNA): TGCAGTGCTGGGACAGGAACTAATTCACCCCTCCACTTT.

This clonotype has a handful of counts. V usage is TRBV25-1 and J usage is TRBJ2-7; the D gene could be TRBD1 or TRBD2 (5 bases each). The CDR3 is 14 amino acids. Trimming removed 4 bases at V and 0 bases at J, with 10 bases between. Germline-derived CDR1 and CDR2 are MGHDK and SYGVNS. CDR3 protein: CASSARGVSYEQYF. CDR3 DNA sequence: TGTGCCAGCAGTGCAAGAGGGGTCTCCTACGAGCAGTACTTC.

The rearrangement joins TRBV20-1 to TRBJ2-1, with 8 bases matching TRBD2. V lost 4 bases and J lost 6; bases outside the gene matches: 14. In germline, CDR1 is DFQATT, CDR2 SNEGSKA (reference sequence). This CDR3 is 16 amino acids long. The CDR3 DNA reads as TGCAGTGCTATGCGGGGAGCGGGAGTCAAGGGCAATGAGCAGTTCTTC. Translation gives CSAMRGAGVKGNEQFF.

This clonotype was observed a few times. The gene calls are TRBV27 and TRBJ2-4; possible D gene TRBD1, 6 bases. TRBJ2-7 matches the DNA end more closely, so the J call is doubtful. Germline CDR1 and CDR2: MNHEY and SMNVEV (reference sequence). CDR3 length: 18 amino acids. CDR3: CASSPGPSLRQVWNEQYF. CDR3 coding DNA: TGTGCCAGCAGTCCTGGCCCCTCTTTACGACAGGTGTGGAACGAGCAGTACTTC.